The 5 T cell receptor beta chains presented below share a single source sample, sequenced in a study of CXCR3-negative and CXCR3-positive naive CD8 T cells. Study-level points and caveats: CXCR3-positive naive cells had TRB CDR3s that were more hydrophobic than CXCR3-negative naive cells had.

These receptors have no identified antigens. UMI-labeled 5' RACE TRB cDNA libraries were prepared from the cells. TCRdb re-called the 5' RACE reads, yielding one record per CDR3 amino acid sequence without DNA. The sample table sets out some 5,400 distinct CDR3 sequences. Source material: naive CXCR3+ CD8+ T cells from blood. Subset specified: CD45RO-CCR7+CD27+CD95- naive CD8+ T cells expressing CXCR3 (TNR3+). These receptor sequences come from a human donor in good health. Some clones in this sample may be carry-over from other donors' samples.

Frequency places this clonotype as medium-sized. CDR3 sequence reads: CASSWTSGLYNEQFF. The chain combines TRBV28 with TRBJ2-1; TCRdb gives TRBD2 as the D gene, but with no DNA this cannot be confirmed. There are 15 residues in the CDR3. CDR1 is MDHEN, CDR2 SYDVKM, per germline.

Its frequency marks this clonotype as medium-sized. This sequence joins TRBV6-5 and TRBJ1-1. From germline, CDR1 is MNHEY and CDR2 SVGAGI. The CDR3 has 16 residues. The CDR3 protein is CASSYIYGGRRTEAFF.

This clonotype ranks as medium-sized in terms of frequency. This chain joins TRBV10-3 and TRBJ1-5; the TCRdb call, TRBD1, lacks DNA for checking. The CDR3 loop spans 14 amino acids. Germline lookup yields CDR1 ENHRY and CDR2 SYGVKD. The chain's CDR3 is CAIGGQGLNQPQHF.

This clonotype is deemed medium-sized by its frequency. CDR3 residues: CSARKGESYEQYF. This chain joins TRBV20-1 and TRBJ2-7; the TCRdb D gene call, TRBD1, has no DNA to confirm it. Germline CDR1 is DFQATT and CDR2 is SNEGSKA (reference sequence). This CDR3 comprises 13 residues.

This clonotype counts as medium-sized by frequency. The genes are TRBV29-1 and TRBJ2-5; TCRdb reports TRBD2, a call that lacks DNA to check it against. CDR3 length equals 11 residues. Germline V gene lookup returns CDR1 SQVTM and CDR2 ANQGSEA. The chain's CDR3 is CSVDLVATQYF. The whole variable domain, remainder taken from reference TRBV29-1 and TRBJ2-5, is SAVISQKPSRDICQRGTSLTIQCQVDSQVTMMFWYRQQPGQSLTLIATANQGSEATYESGFVIDKFPISRPNLTFSTLTVSNMSPEDSSIYLCSVDLVATQYFGPGTRLLVL.